Given below is one T cell receptor (beta chain) in context. The CDR3 is 16 residues long. CDR1 is SGHDT, CDR2 YYEEEE, per germline. Trimming took 4 bases from V and 0 from J, leaving 15 bases between them. This record comes from a study of OX40 agonist ivuxolimab in advanced cancers. Overall study: Patients were treated with ivuxolimab, an agonistic anti-OX40 (CD134) antibody.

Some clones are missing from TCRdb's copy, which holds only in-frame ones; the method was immunoSEQ multiplex PCR. The sample holds 65,000 or so clones, roughly 89% seen once. This clonotype was sampled from an adult with an advanced solid tumor such as melanoma, head and neck, liver or kidney cancer. Sequenced material: CD4+ or CD8+ T cells sorted from blood, taken in a trial of the OX40 agonist ivuxolimab. This rearrangement joins TRBV5-6 to TRBJ2-3, with D perhaps TRBD2 (7 bases). The CDR3 sequence: CASSELGGASTDTQYF. CDR3 nucleotide sequence: TGTGCCAGCAGCGAGTTAGGGGGGGCTAGCACAGATACGCAGTATTTT.